This T cell receptor (beta chain) was sequenced in a study of CD8 T cells in ankylosing spondylitis. Study observations and caveats: Clones linked to disease were reported to show significant enrichment in matched ankylosing spondylitis synovial fluid.

This clonotype has ten or more counts. Its specificity is not known. The CDR3 length is 12 residues. Germline V lookup: CDR1 SGHRS, CDR2 YFSETQ. V lost 0 bases and J 8 bases, leaving 8 bases between the germline ends. Using quantitative 5'-RACE with molecular barcodes, the authors made TCR beta libraries. Via MiXCR, TCRdb re-called the 5' RACE reads, giving one row per CDR3 protein. The sample records 39,000 or so distinct CDR3 sequences, about 9.3% being singletons. This clonotype originated in a male donor with ankylosing spondylitis or in good health (not recorded which). The material sequenced was blood, either unsorted or a sorted T cell fraction (not recorded which). This chain joins TRBV5-1 and TRBJ1-1; a weak D match, TRBD1 (5 bases). The DNA for the CDR3 is TGCGCCAGCAGCTTGGGACAGCGAGAAGCTTTCTTT. Its protein is CASSLGQREAFF. The full variable domain, completed using reference TRBV5-1 and TRBJ1-1, is KAGVTQTPRYLIKTRGQQVTLSCSPISGHRSVSWYQQTPGQGLQFLFEYFSETQRNKGNFPGRFSGRQFSNSRSEMNVSTLELGDSALYLCASSLGQREAFFGQGTRLTVV.